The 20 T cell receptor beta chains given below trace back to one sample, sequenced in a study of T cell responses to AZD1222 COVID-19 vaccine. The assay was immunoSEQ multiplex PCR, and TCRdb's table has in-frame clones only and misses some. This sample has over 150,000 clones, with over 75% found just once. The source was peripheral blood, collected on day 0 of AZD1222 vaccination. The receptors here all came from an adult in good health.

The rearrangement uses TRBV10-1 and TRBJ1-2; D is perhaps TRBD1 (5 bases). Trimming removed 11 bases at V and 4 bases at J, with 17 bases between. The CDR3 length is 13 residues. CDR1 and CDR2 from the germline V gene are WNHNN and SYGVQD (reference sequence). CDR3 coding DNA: TGCGCCTTCCTCAGGGAGGGGACCTATGGCTACACCTTC. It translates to CAFLREGTYGYTF.

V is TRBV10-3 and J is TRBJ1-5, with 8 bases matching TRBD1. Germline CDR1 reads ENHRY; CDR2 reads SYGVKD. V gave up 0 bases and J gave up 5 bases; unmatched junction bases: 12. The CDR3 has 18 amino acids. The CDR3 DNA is TGTGCCATCAGTGAGTCTAGCCTGACAGGGGCGACTTATCAGCCCCAGCATTTT. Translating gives CAISESSLTGATYQPQHF.

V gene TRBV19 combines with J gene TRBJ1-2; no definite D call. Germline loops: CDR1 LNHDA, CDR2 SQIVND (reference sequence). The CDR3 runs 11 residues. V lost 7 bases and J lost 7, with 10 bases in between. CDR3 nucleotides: TGTGCCAGTACCACCGGGTTTGGCTACACCTTC. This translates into CASTTGFGYTF. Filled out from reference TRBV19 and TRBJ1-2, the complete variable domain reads DGGITQSPKYLFRKEGQNVTLSCEQNLNHDAMYWYRQDPGQGLRLIYYSQIVNDFQKGDIAEGYSVSREKKESFPLTVTSAQKNPTAFYLCASTTGFGYTFGSGTRLTVV.

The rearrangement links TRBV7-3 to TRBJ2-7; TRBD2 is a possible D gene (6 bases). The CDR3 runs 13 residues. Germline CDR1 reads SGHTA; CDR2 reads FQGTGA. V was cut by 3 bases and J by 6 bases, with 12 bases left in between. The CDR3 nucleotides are TGTGCCAGCAGCTTGATCTCGGGGGTCGAGCAGTACTTC. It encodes CASSLISGVEQYF.

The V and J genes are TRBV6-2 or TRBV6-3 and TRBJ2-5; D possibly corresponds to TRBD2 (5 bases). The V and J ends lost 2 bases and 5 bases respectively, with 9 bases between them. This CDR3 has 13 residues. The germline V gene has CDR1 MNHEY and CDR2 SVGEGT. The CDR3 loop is CASSYGERETQYF. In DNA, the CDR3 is TGTGCCAGCAGTTACGGGGAGAGGGAGACCCAGTACTTC.

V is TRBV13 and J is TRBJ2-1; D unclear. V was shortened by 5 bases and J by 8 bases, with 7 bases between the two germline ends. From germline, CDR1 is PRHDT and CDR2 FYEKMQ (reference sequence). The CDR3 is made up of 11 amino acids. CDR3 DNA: TGTGCCAGCAGCCCCCGTTATGAGCAGTTCTTC. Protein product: CASSPRYEQFF.

CDR3 amino acids: CASSNGVTEAFF. Written as DNA, the CDR3 is TGTGCCAGCAGTAACGGGGTCACTGAAGCTTTCTTT. The chain is built from TRBV12-3 or TRBV12-4 and TRBJ1-1; D gene uncertain. V was cut by 5 bases and J by 4 bases, with 8 bases left in between. The CDR3 has 12 residues.

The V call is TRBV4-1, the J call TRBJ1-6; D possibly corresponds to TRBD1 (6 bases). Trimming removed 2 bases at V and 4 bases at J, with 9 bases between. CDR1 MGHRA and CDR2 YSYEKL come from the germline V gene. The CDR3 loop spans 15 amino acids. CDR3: CASSQPGHYNSPLHF. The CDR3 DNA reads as TGCGCCAGCAGCCAACCGGGACATTATAATTCACCCCTCCACTTT.

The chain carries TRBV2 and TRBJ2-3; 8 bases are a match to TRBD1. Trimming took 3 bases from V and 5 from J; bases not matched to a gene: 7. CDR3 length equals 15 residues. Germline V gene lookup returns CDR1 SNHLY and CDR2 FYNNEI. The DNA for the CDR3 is TGTGCCAGCAGTGATCTAGGACAGGGAAGAGATACGCAGTATTTT. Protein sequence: CASSDLGQGRDTQYF.

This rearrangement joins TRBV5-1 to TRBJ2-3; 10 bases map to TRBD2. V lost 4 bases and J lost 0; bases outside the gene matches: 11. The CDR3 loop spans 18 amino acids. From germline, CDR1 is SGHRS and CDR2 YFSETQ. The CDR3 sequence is CASSPGLKLAGSTDTQYF. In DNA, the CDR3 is TGCGCCAGCAGCCCGGGACTCAAACTAGCGGGGAGCACAGATACGCAGTATTTT.

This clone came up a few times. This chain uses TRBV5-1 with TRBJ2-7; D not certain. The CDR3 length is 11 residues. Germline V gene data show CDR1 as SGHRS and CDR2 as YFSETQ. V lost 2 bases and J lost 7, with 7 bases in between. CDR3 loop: CASSFADEQYF. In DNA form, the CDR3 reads TGCGCCAGCAGCTTCGCAGATGAGCAGTACTTC.

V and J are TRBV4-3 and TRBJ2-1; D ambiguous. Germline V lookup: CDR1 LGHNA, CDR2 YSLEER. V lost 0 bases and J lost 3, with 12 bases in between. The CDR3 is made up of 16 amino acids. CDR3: CASSQDILMYYNEQFF. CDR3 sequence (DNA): TGCGCCAGCAGCCAAGATATACTAATGTACTACAATGAGCAGTTCTTC.

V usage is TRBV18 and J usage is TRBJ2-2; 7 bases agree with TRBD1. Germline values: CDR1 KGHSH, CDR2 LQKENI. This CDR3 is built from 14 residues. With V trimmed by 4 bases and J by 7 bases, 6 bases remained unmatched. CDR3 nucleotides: TGTGCCAGCTCACAACAGGGGATCGACGGGGAGCTGTTTTTT. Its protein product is CASSQQGIDGELFF. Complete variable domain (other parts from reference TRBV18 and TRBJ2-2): NAGVMQNPRHLVRRRGQEARLRCSPMKGHSHVYWYRQLPEEGLKFMVYLQKENIIDESGMPKERFSAEFPKEGPSILRIQQVVRGDSAAYFCASSQQGIDGELFFGEGSRLTVL.

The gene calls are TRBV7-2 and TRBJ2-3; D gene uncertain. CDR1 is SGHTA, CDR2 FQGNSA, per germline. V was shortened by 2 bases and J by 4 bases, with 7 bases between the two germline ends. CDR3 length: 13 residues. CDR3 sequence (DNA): TGTGCCAGCAGCTTAAGAATGGCAGATACGCAGTATTTT. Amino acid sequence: CASSLRMADTQYF.

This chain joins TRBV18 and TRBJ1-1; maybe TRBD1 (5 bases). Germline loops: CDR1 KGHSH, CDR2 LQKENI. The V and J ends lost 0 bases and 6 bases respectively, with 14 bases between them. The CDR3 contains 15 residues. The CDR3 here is CASSPPGGLGAEAFF. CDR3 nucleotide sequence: TGTGCCAGCTCACCACCGGGGGGACTAGGGGCTGAAGCTTTCTTT.

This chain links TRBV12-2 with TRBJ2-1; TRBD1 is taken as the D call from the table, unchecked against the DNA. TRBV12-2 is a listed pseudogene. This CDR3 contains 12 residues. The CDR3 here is CASRSQFGLQFF. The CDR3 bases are TGTGCAAGTCGCTCCCAATTTGGCCTGCAGTTCTTC.

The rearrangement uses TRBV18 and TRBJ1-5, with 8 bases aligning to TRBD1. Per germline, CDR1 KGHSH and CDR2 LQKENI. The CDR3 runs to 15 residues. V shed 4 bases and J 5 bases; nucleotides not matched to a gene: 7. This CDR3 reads CASSLGQGGDQPQHF. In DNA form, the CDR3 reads TGTGCCAGCTCACTTGGACAGGGAGGGGATCAGCCCCAGCATTTT.

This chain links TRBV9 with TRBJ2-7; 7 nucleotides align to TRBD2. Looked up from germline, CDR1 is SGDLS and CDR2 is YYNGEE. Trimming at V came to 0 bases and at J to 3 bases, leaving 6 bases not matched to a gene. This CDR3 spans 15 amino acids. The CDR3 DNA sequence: TGTGCCAGCAGCGTAGAGGGAGGGACGAGCTACGAGCAGTACTTC. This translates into CASSVEGGTSYEQYF.

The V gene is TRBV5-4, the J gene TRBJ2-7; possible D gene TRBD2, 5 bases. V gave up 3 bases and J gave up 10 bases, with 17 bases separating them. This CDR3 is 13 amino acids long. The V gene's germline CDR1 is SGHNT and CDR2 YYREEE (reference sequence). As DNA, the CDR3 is TGTGCCAGCAGCTGGAGGTCAAACGGAAGCCAGTACTTC. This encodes CASSWRSNGSQYF. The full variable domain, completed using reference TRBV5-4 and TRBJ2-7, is ETGVTQSPTHLIKTRGQQVTLRCSSQSGHNTVSWYQQALGQGPQFIFQYYREEENGRGNFPPRFSGLQFPNYSSELNVNALELDDSALYLCASSWRSNGSQYFGPGTRLTVT.

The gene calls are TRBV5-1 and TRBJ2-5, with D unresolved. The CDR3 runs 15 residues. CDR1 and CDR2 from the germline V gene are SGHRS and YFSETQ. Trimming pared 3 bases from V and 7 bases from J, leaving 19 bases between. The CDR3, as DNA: TGCGCCAGCAGCTCCCCCGGGTTCCGAGAAGGGACCCAGTACTTC. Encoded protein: CASSSPGFREGTQYF.